This T cell receptor beta chain was sequenced during a study of blood T cell repertoires in COVID-19. On the study more broadly: Acute-phase and convalescent COVID-19 samples originated in the United States, Italy and Spain. In each case, the material was cDNA or gDNA derived from T cells, B-cell-depleted T cells, or PBMCs.

The CDR3 is made up of 13 amino acids. V lost 5 bases and J lost 4; bases outside the gene matches: 4. Those enrolled in Seattle joined during active infection and were followed longitudinally afterward. In the study's own analysis: Estimated nucleated cell counts came from reference gene primer amplification. Sequencing was performed with immunoSEQ multiplex PCR; in TCRdb, only in-frame clones are kept and a portion is missing. Clone size and the V and J calls come from that table; the DNA yielded D and trimming. The sample has approximately 170,000 clones, 86% seen once. The chain recombines TRBV12-3 or TRBV12-4 with TRBJ1-2; 7 bases align to TRBD1. The clonotype comes from a woman in her sixties with COVID-19, enrolled during active disease. The specimen was peripheral blood. CDR3 sequence reads: CASSDRDSYGYTF. The DNA of the CDR3 is TGTGCCAGCAGTGACAGGGATAGCTATGGCTACACCTTC.